This note documents a single TCR beta chain sequence. The antigen it binds to is not known. The junction and the germline gene differ at one end; a read error may be behind it. This entry belongs to a study of blood T cells in healthy people across ages (dated by TCRdb to about 2015). Context from the whole study: In model experiments, template switching captured roughly one uniquely barcoded TCR beta cDNA molecule for every two T cells. To avoid experimental bias, donors of different ages were spread randomly across the sequencing lanes. Using deep sequencing normalized with unique cDNA molecular identifiers, the study measured how TCR beta repertoire diversity changes with age. The donors were divided into four age groups: young (average around 15 years), middle-aged (approximately 42), aged (about 61) and long-lived (around 87). Using the same blood draw, the study looked at two additional independent replicas of 1 million unique cDNA reads for two donors, one aged 18 to 29 and the other aged 80 or older.

The library was prepared using 5' RACE. TCRdb shows the sequencer as Illumina HiSeq 2500. A second PCR of roughly 7 to 12 cycles was performed with a sample-barcoded 5' primer and a J-beta primer mix. Each TCR beta cDNA molecule received a unique molecular identifier from a template-switch 5' adaptor carrying 12 random nucleotides. At least 2.5 million CDR3-containing paired-end reads were obtained from each sample. The Mint cDNA synthesis kit, primed by a TRBC-specific oligonucleotide, was used to synthesize first-strand cDNA from all RNA. All cDNA was treated with uracil-DNA glycosylase and then went through a first 18-cycle PCR with the universal primers M1SS and BC2_uni_R. Processing in the source paper ran as follows. Each sample was normalized by randomly selecting 1 million high-quality reads, each carrying a distinct molecular identifier. Instead of being binned into consensus sequences, reads that shared molecular identifiers were thrown out. MiTCR, run with a Q25 quality threshold and the strictest error-elimination algorithm, handled CDR3 identification, clonotype clustering and error correction. A nonparametric unseen species model with Euler transformation was used to estimate lower-bound total TCR beta diversity. Through fastp at Q25 and MiXCR, TCRdb rebuilt clones from the public reads, retaining in-frame beta chains. Entries that share a CDR3 protein sequence are merged under the most common genes and DNA. TCRdb's processing, not the authors', yielded these V and J calls. Counted in this sample were hundreds of thousands of distinct CDR3 sequences; over 45% of them appeared once. The ten most abundant clones make up around 20% of the sample.

Looking up the germline V gene (reference sequence) yields CDR1 LGHDT and CDR2 YNNKEL. The CDR3 measures 14 amino acids from cysteine to phenylalanine. Here the CDR3 DNA is all that survives: 42 bases in frame from base 1. On the study overall, not on this receptor specifically: The long-lived group showed more naive CD4+ T cells, fewer expanded clones and increased TCR diversity than the aged group, suggesting age selection. Because profiling used bulk unsorted PBMCs, naive and antigen-experienced compartments could not be compared conclusively. Because donor CMV infection status was unknown, age-related changes in expanded clonotypes were potentially confounded. Estimates of total diversity from one million sequenced T cells were regarded as lower bounds and underestimates. A strong correlation was found between observed TCR beta diversity and the percentage of naive T cells measured by flow cytometry. Observed TCR beta diversity per million T cells fell roughly linearly with age, and a significant reduction was already apparent by age around 39.

The 35 to 40 donors, aged about 6 to 95 years, were systemically healthy Caucasian individuals from Russia. Around 10 milliliters of peripheral blood were drawn from each donor into EDTA-treated Vacutainer tubes. Ficoll-Paque density-gradient centrifugation was used to isolate PBMCs, with at least 6.5 million obtained per sample. Total RNA, at least 5.5 micrograms per sample, was extracted from PBMCs with Trizol reagent. For every donor, flow cytometry on a PBMC aliquot measured the percentage of naive CD45RAhigh/CD27high T cells. The chain couples TRBV3-1 to TRBJ2-1; the D gene is perhaps TRBD1, on 6 matching bases. The origin of this receptor is a man aged 25-45 years in good health. The material sequenced was blood. The nucleotide sequence reads TGTGCCAGCAGCCGGGGGCACTCCAACAATGAGCAGTTCTTC. Protein translation: CASSRGHSNNEQFF.